The T cell receptor beta chain under discussion was sequenced for a study of T cell responses to AZD1222 COVID-19 vaccine (dated by TCRdb to the early 2020s). Study-wide context: A total of 233 trial participants underwent TCR sequencing, of whom some 200 had received two doses of AZD1222 and approximately 26 had received two doses of the MenACWY control vaccine. Enrollment into the trials was organized by age into subgroups of 18-55, 56-69 and 70-plus years, and those subgroups contained approximately 150, 30 and 60 TCR-sequenced participants, respectively. Results and caveats for the whole study, not just this receptor: A significant rise in spike-specific TCR breadth and depth was observed after two AZD1222 doses relative to day 0 and relative to MenACWY recipients. Vaccine-associated CD4 TCRs spanned the whole spike protein, with dominant responses in regions 160-218 and 743-854. Reportedly, close to half of the unique spike-specific TCRs recognized epitopes lying outside the regions that are mutated in the B.1.351 and B.1.1.7 variants. Participants were mostly white British, with more females than males. The authors suggested clonal diversity may have been underestimated. Conclusions about previously exposed vaccinees are limited because only six or seven AZD1222 recipients were SARS-CoV-2 seropositive at baseline. Because no day 14 peak-response samples were available, repertoires were characterized only after the peak T cell response. In the small 56-69-year group, the increase in depth fell short of significance, most likely because of low power.

The sample's time point label, decoded: about 28 days (+/-7) after the second vaccine dose. AZD1222 recipients given second doses at about 4 weeks or at about 12 weeks were pooled, since spike-specific TCR depth and breadth were not found to differ between the two schedules. Vaccinee samples came from UK trials COV001 and COV002, including a single-blind randomized controlled phase 2/3 trial of AZD1222 (ChAdOx1 nCoV-19) in healthy adults. For TCRbeta chain sequencing, PBMC samples from trial participants were taken at day 0 and at day 28 after the second dose. As for this clone: Its antigen target is currently unknown. Base qualities are not at hand, and no much larger clone is one base apart.

The CDR3 regions of human TCRbeta chains were analyzed by immunosequencing. Per the source publication's procedure: TCRs in the repertoires were matched against a reference library of SARS-CoV-2-specific TCRs that had been generated with the MIRA antigen-specificity platform. Breadth was defined as the fraction of unique TCRs that were SARS-CoV-2-associated, and depth was defined as the fraction of total T cells that were SARS-CoV-2-associated. Using the MIRA data, each spike-specific TCR was assigned both to the spike region to which the TCR was reactive and to a CD4 or CD8 class. Log10-transformed breadth and depth values were compared by one-way ANOVA with Sidak's multiple comparisons tests. The source is immuneACCESS, and TCRdb retained only in-frame sequences with V and J called. Part of the clones is not carried over; for the studies checked, unresolved V genes explain less than half of this, and the remainder is unexplained. The DNA was the basis for D and trimming; V, J and clone size are from that table. The sample table holds 250,000 to 300,000 clones, of which roughly 93% were seen once. The ten largest clones add up to around 0.5% of the sample.

The origin of this receptor is an adult who received the AZD1222 COVID-19 vaccine. This specimen was peripheral blood, taken 28 days after the second AZD1222 dose.

The sequence in DNA is TGCGCCAGCAGCCAAGATCGATTCTTAGGCTATGGCTACACCTTC. It translates to CASSQDRFLGYGYTF. The chain links TRBV4-1 with TRBJ1-2, with no reliable assignment of the D segment. For CDR1 and CDR2, the germline V gene lists MGHRA and YSYEKL. From cysteine to phenylalanine, the CDR3 is 15 amino acids long. Only the CDR3 portion is preserved as DNA: 45 bases, with reading frame beginning at the first base. V drops 0 bases and J drops 4 bases, leaving 12 bases in between.